These 5 T cell receptor beta chains came from one sample sequenced in a study of spatial heterogeneity in lung cancer. Time point given: sample taken at primary tumor resection. General study findings and limits: One measure, the expanded intratumoral alpha and beta TCR count, tracked tumor mutation counts.

TCRdb itself ran the 5' RACE reads through MiXCR, one entry per CDR3 protein. The sample lists approximately 2,200 distinct CDR3 sequences, 15% occurring once. No antigen is known for these receptors. Source: lung tumor tissue, taken at surgery. These receptors all come from a male donor with early-stage non-small cell lung cancer.

By proportion, this clonotype is medium-sized. Its ends do not fully match the called genes, so a read error is possible. This sequence joins TRBV11-2 and TRBJ1-2, with unresolved D. The CDR3 loop spans 11 amino acids. Germline V lookup: CDR1 SGHAT, CDR2 FQNNGV. The CDR3 DNA reads TGTGCCAGCAGCGAAAACTATGGCTGCACCTTC. Residues: CASSENYGCTF.

By proportion, this clonotype is medium-sized (0.01 to 0.1%). This chain joins TRBV5-4 and TRBJ2-5, with TRBD1 as a possible D gene (6 bases). The germline V gene has CDR1 SGHNT and CDR2 YYREEE (reference sequence). The CDR3 covers 14 residues. V lost 7 bases and J 4 bases, leaving 17 bases between the germline ends. CDR3 bases: TGTGCCAGCTCCGGGAACAGGGTTGTAGAGACCCAGTACTTC. This encodes CASSGNRVVETQYF.

This clonotype was counted many times. V usage is TRBV29-1 and J usage is TRBJ2-2; 8 bases fit TRBD1. Per germline, CDR1 SQVTM and CDR2 ANQGSEA. CDR3 length: 15 residues. With V trimmed by 3 bases and J by 4 bases, 7 bases remained unmatched. The CDR3 here is CSVEPGQGGTGELFF. The CDR3 coding sequence is TGCAGCGTTGAGCCCGGACAGGGAGGCACCGGGGAGCTGTTTTTT.

Only a few counts were recorded for this clonotype. The chain couples TRBV29-1 to TRBJ2-5; TRBD1 aligns across 8 bases. This CDR3 has 15 residues. Trimming cost V 3 bases and J 1 base; bases outside gene matches: 7. From germline, CDR1 is SQVTM and CDR2 ANQGSEA. CDR3 nucleotide sequence: TGCAGCGTTGATGCCACAGGGGGTGGCCAAGAGACCCAGTACTTC. It is translated as CSVDATGGGQETQYF.

The chain employs TRBV6-5 and TRBJ2-2; unclear D gene. Germline V gene data show CDR1 as MNHEY and CDR2 as SVGAGI. The CDR3 covers 11 residues. With 8 bases removed from V and 6 bases from J, the gap between germline ends came to 7 bases. The CDR3 loop is CASWSSGELFF. DNA of the CDR3: TGTGCCAGCTGGTCGTCCGGGGAGCTGTTTTTT.